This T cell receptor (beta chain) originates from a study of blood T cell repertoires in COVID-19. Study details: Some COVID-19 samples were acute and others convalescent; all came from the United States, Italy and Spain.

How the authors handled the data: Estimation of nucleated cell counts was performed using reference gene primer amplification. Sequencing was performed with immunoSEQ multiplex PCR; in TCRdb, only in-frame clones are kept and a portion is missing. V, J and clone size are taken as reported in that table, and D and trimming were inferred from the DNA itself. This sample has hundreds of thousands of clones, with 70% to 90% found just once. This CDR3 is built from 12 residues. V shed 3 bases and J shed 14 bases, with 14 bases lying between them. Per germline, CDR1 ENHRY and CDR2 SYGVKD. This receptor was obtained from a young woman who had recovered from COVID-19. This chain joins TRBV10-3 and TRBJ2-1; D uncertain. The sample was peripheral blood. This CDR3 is CAISDVVGSEFF. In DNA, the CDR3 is TGTGCCATCAGTGATGTAGTCGGGTCCGAGTTCTTC.